The 29 T cell receptor beta chains below come from one sample, sequenced in a study of Ad26.COV2.S vaccination and SARS-CoV-2 variants listed by TCRdb under 2021. Library generation was performed with the immunoSEQ multiplex PCR assay. Sourced from immuneACCESS, this table was stored by TCRdb with only in-frame sequences that have V and J called. A share of the clones is absent; for the studies checked, an unresolved V gene accounts for under half, and the remainder has no known explanation. Across this sample there are around 300,000 clones, with roughly 90% seen only once. The top ten clonotypes cover approximately 12% of the sample. The sample's treatment or condition label, in plain terms: about 20 received Ad26.COV2.S at low or high dose, single or two shots; 5 received placebo; per-sample allocation not given. Repertoires of vaccine and placebo recipients were sequenced from samples taken on day 63 after the first injection.

This specimen consisted of peripheral blood, obtained in a trial of Ad26.COV2.S vaccine versus placebo. These TCRs come from a person between 18 and 65 years old who received the Ad26.COV2.S COVID-19 vaccine or a placebo.

The J gene is TRBJ1-2, the V gene TRBV5-6; maybe TRBD1 (5 bases). The ends were cut back, 0 bases at V and 8 bases at J, with 14 bases in the middle. The germline V gene encodes CDR1 SGHDT and CDR2 YYEEEE. The CDR3 contains 14 residues. CDR3 nucleotides: TGTGCCAGCAGCTTGGAGGGGTTGATGGTCGGCTACACCTTC. Translated, it gives CASSLEGLMVGYTF.

J is TRBJ2-1 and V is TRBV3-1 (or the pseudogene TRBV3-2), with D uncertain. This CDR3 spans 15 amino acids. The V gene lost 2 bases and the J gene lost 1 base, with 9 bases spanning the gap. Germline V gene sequence: CDR1 LGHDT, CDR2 YNNKEL (reference sequence). Here the CDR3 reads CASSQLGSSYNEQFF. The CDR3 DNA follows: TGTGCCAGCAGCCAACTGGGTTCTTCCTACAATGAGCAGTTCTTC.

The chain links TRBV13 to TRBJ2-3, with D possibly TRBD2 on 5 matching bases. CDR1 PRHDT and CDR2 FYEKMQ come from the germline V gene (reference sequence). V lost 5 bases, J lost 0 bases, and 18 bases lay in between. The CDR3 contains 17 residues. The CDR3 protein is CASSRPAGADSTDTQYF. The DNA for the CDR3 is TGTGCCAGCAGCCGCCCCGCCGGAGCGGACAGCACAGATACGCAGTATTTT.

The V call is TRBV6-5, the J call TRBJ1-5; 8 positions match TRBD1. V lost 8 bases and J lost 7; bases outside the gene matches: 10. Germline CDR1 is MNHEY and CDR2 is SVGAGI. The CDR3 is made up of 14 amino acids. The chain's CDR3 is CASLGTNRGQPQHF. For the CDR3, the DNA is TGTGCCAGCCTGGGAACAAACAGGGGGCAGCCCCAGCATTTT.

This chain connects TRBV11-3 to TRBJ1-2, with 9 bases that match TRBD1. The CDR3 is 13 residues long. V shed 8 bases and J 6 bases; nucleotides not matched to a gene: 7. Germline values: CDR1 SGHNT, CDR2 YENEEA. CDR3 sequence: CASDSDRGDGYTF. Here the CDR3 DNA reads TGTGCCAGCGACTCGGACAGGGGAGATGGCTACACCTTC.

This chain joins TRBV24-1 and TRBJ1-2; D is unresolved. The CDR3 sequence is 13 residues long. V lost 4 bases and J lost 5, with 10 bases in between. Germline CDR1 reads KGHDR; CDR2 reads SFDVKD. CDR3 loop: CATSELSGYGYTF. The DNA for the CDR3 is TGTGCCACCAGTGAGTTATCCGGGTATGGCTACACCTTC.

This chain connects TRBV7-2 to TRBJ1-3; TRBD1 agrees at 7 bases. Germline CDR1 SGHTA, CDR2 FQGNSA. The CDR3 contains 16 residues. The V gene end was trimmed by 1 base and the J gene end by 3 bases; junction bases not matched to a gene: 6. In DNA, the CDR3 is TGTGCCAGCAGCTTAGAACAGGGGTGGTTTGGAAACACCATATATTTT. Translating gives CASSLEQGWFGNTIYF.

The chain links TRBV14 to TRBJ2-7; D call uncertain. The CDR3 consists of 13 residues. The germline V gene encodes CDR1 SGHDN and CDR2 FVKESK. With 0 bases removed from V and 7 bases from J, the gap between germline ends came to 10 bases. CDR3 sequence: CASSQDMSGEQYF. Written as DNA, the CDR3 is TGTGCCAGCAGCCAAGATATGTCTGGGGAGCAGTACTTC.

This rearrangement joins TRBV4-1 to TRBJ2-4; possible D gene TRBD1, 8 bases. Germline CDR1 MGHRA, CDR2 YSYEKL. The CDR3 runs 16 residues. The V end lost 4 bases, the J end lost 1 base, and 14 bases lay between the germline ends. CDR3 protein: CASSLGQGGAKNIQYF. The DNA for the CDR3 is TGCGCCAGCAGCCTCGGACAGGGAGGGGCCAAAAACATTCAGTACTTC.

V usage is TRBV3-1 (or the pseudogene TRBV3-2) and J usage is TRBJ2-5, with D perhaps matching TRBD1 (5 bases). V gave up 4 bases and J gave up 1 base, with 10 bases separating them. The CDR3 contains 14 residues. Germline V gene sequence: CDR1 LGHDT, CDR2 YNNKEL (reference sequence). The CDR3 nucleotides read TGTGCCAGCAGCCCTACAGGTACCCAAGAGACCCAGTACTTC. It codes for CASSPTGTQETQYF.

CDR3 residues: CAISEGHGIQETQYF. CDR3 coding DNA: TGTGCCATCAGTGAAGGTCACGGGATCCAAGAGACCCAGTACTTC. The rearrangement joins TRBV10-3 to TRBJ2-5; a weak D match, TRBD2 (5 bases). The V gene lost 3 bases and the J gene lost 1 base, with 12 bases spanning the gap. Germline CDR1 and CDR2: ENHRY and SYGVKD. This CDR3 is 15 amino acids long.

This clone occurred once. The chain couples TRBV10-3 to TRBJ2-1, with D perhaps TRBD2 (6 bases). V lost 6 bases to trimming and J lost 4 bases, with 13 bases between them. The CDR3 contains 14 residues. Germline CDR1 reads ENHRY; CDR2 reads SYGVKD. The CDR3 here is CAISREEGYNEQFF. The CDR3 nucleotides read TGTGCCATCAGCAGGGAGGAGGGGTACAATGAGCAGTTCTTC.

V is TRBV18 and J is TRBJ1-2, with D possibly matching TRBD1 (5 bases). Germline CDR1 and CDR2: KGHSH and LQKENI. V was cut by 6 bases and J by 2 bases, with 16 bases left in between. CDR3 length: 15 residues. This chain's CDR3 is CASSPGGTVNYGYTF. The CDR3 nucleotides read TGTGCCAGCTCCCCCGGGGGGACCGTAAACTATGGCTACACCTTC.

The chain couples TRBV29-1 to TRBJ2-5, with D perhaps TRBD2 (6 bases). Germline CDR1 SQVTM, CDR2 ANQGSEA. With 3 bases removed from V and 4 bases from J, the gap between germline ends came to 12 bases. The CDR3 is 13 residues long. The DNA for the CDR3 is TGCAGCGTTGATGGAGGGGTTCGAGAGACCCAGTACTTC. As protein: CSVDGGVRETQYF.

The V gene is TRBV27, the J gene TRBJ1-2, with D maybe TRBD1 (6 bases). Per the germline V gene, CDR1 is MNHEY and CDR2 is SMNVEV (reference sequence). The CDR3 loop spans 13 amino acids. V lost 6 bases, J lost 8 bases, and 16 bases lay in between. This chain's CDR3 is CASRSRNRAGYTF. In nucleotides, the CDR3 is TGTGCCAGCAGATCTCGCAACAGGGCAGGCTACACCTTC.

This chain links TRBV19 with TRBJ1-2; D not resolved. Germline-derived CDR1 and CDR2 are LNHDA and SQIVND (reference sequence). Trimming shortened V by 5 bases and J by 0 bases, and 1 base separated the two germline ends. The CDR3 loop spans 11 amino acids. CDR3: CASSSNYGYTF. CDR3 in DNA: TGTGCCAGTAGTTCTAACTATGGCTACACCTTC.

V is TRBV20-1 and J is TRBJ2-7; no definite D call. Germline CDR1 reads DFQATT; CDR2 reads SNEGSKA (reference sequence). Between the trimmed V and J ends, which lost 6 bases and 4 bases, there was a span of 10 bases. The CDR3 consists of 11 residues. CDR3 nucleotide sequence: TGCAGTGCCCCCCGGTGGTACGAGCAGTACTTC. Protein sequence: CSAPRWYEQYF.

The V gene is TRBV7-9, the J gene TRBJ2-1; D perhaps matches TRBD2 (6 bases). V was cut by 2 bases and J by 6 bases, with 14 bases left in between. The germline CDR1 and CDR2 sequences are SEHNR and FQNEAQ (reference sequence). This CDR3 contains 15 residues. Here the CDR3 DNA reads TGTGCCAGCAGCTTAAGGGGCGGGATCTTCAATGAGCAGTTCTTC. It is translated as CASSLRGGIFNEQFF.

This chain joins TRBV2 and TRBJ1-5, with D possibly matching TRBD1 (6 bases). Germline CDR1 is SNHLY and CDR2 is FYNNEI. Between the trimmed V and J ends, which lost 5 bases and 2 bases, there was a span of 16 bases. The CDR3 contains 16 residues. The CDR3, as DNA: TGTGCCAGCAGTACCGGGACATTGGCGGGCAATCAGCCCCAGCATTTT. Its translation: CASSTGTLAGNQPQHF.

This clone was detected once. The V and J genes are TRBV7-8 and TRBJ2-1; 10 bases are shared with TRBD1. The J segment lost 6 bases and the V segment lost 5 bases, leaving 4 bases of the junction unmatched. CDR1 is SGHVS, CDR2 FQNEAQ, per germline. The CDR3 covers 14 residues. The CDR3 region is CASSHWTGGNEQFF. In nucleotides, the CDR3 is TGTGCCAGCAGCCATTGGACAGGGGGCAATGAGCAGTTCTTC.

This sequence joins TRBV29-1 and TRBJ2-7; 8 bases are a match to TRBD1. This CDR3 spans 13 amino acids. With V trimmed by 7 bases and J by 3 bases, 8 bases remained unmatched. Per germline, CDR1 SQVTM and CDR2 ANQGSEA. CDR3 sequence reads: CSASPGQDYEQYF. The CDR3 DNA reads TGCAGCGCTTCCCCGGGACAGGACTACGAGCAGTACTTC.

This chain links TRBV7-9 with TRBJ1-4; D remains ambiguous. This CDR3 contains 15 residues. Germline V gene lookup returns CDR1 SEHNR and CDR2 FQNEAQ (reference sequence). Trimming took 2 bases from V and 3 from J, leaving 10 bases between them. The CDR3 region is CASSLTPRANEKLFF. In DNA, the CDR3 is TGTGCCAGCAGCTTAACCCCACGGGCTAATGAAAAACTGTTTTTT.

Only a few counts were recorded for this clone. The chain couples TRBV6-6 to TRBJ1-4; D might be TRBD1 (6 bases). The CDR3 spans 12 residues. CDR1 and CDR2 (germline): MNHNY, SVGAGI (reference sequence). With 5 bases removed from V and 8 bases from J, the gap between germline ends came to 9 bases. The DNA of the CDR3 is TGTGCCAGCAGTGGGGGCGTCGAAAAACTGTTTTTT. Residues: CASSGGVEKLFF.

The table lists this clone with a count of one. The chain is built from TRBV28 and TRBJ2-2; no clear D gene. The V end lost 5 bases, the J end lost 6 bases, and 13 bases lay between the germline ends. The CDR3 has 14 residues. Germline V gene data show CDR1 as MDHEN and CDR2 as SYDVKM. This chain's CDR3 is CASSPIGIPGELFF. As DNA, the CDR3 is TGTGCCAGCAGTCCCATAGGTATTCCCGGGGAGCTGTTTTTT.

The genes are TRBV30 and TRBJ1-2; D gene ambiguous. The germline V and J ends were trimmed by 2 bases and 4 bases, with 8 bases remaining between them. The germline CDR1 and CDR2 sequences are GTSNPN and SVGIG (reference sequence). This CDR3 spans 12 amino acids. CDR3 sequence reads: CAWSYGFYGYTF. The CDR3 DNA reads as TGTGCCTGGAGTTATGGTTTCTATGGCTACACCTTC.

The chain couples TRBV7-3 to TRBJ2-1; either TRBD1 or TRBD2 may supply D (5 bases each). V was trimmed by 1 base and J by 2 bases, leaving 9 bases between them. The CDR3 is 15 amino acids. Germline assignment: CDR1 SGHTA and CDR2 FQGTGA. DNA for the CDR3: TGTGCCAGCAGCTTAAGGCAGGGAGCCTACAATGAGCAGTTCTTC. Amino acid sequence: CASSLRQGAYNEQFF.

CDR3 sequence reads: CASSSTNQPQHF. The DNA of the CDR3 is TGTGCCAGCAGTTCTACCAATCAGCCCCAGCATTTT. This sequence joins TRBV5-6 and TRBJ1-5; D uncertain. The CDR3 has 12 amino acids. Germline V gene sequence: CDR1 SGHDT, CDR2 YYEEEE. Trimming pared 5 bases from V and 3 bases from J, leaving 6 bases between.

The chain is built from TRBV13 and TRBJ2-7; TRBD2 matches at 10 bases. The CDR3 runs 15 residues. With 6 bases clipped from V and 7 bases from J, the junction kept 12 bases outside the gene matches. Germline V gives CDR1 PRHDT, CDR2 FYEKMQ (reference sequence). The CDR3 spells CASRSQRGGWREQYF. In DNA, the CDR3 is TGTGCCAGCAGGTCCCAGCGGGGGGGCTGGCGGGAGCAGTACTTC.

This clone was counted once. The chain employs TRBV28 and TRBJ2-7; possibly TRBD1 for D (5 bases). Germline CDR1 reads MDHEN; CDR2 reads SYDVKM. V was trimmed by 5 bases and J by 3 bases, leaving 11 bases between them. The CDR3 has 13 amino acids. In DNA, the CDR3 is TGTGCCAGCAGTGTTGGGGCTGACTACGAGCAGTACTTC. Amino acids: CASSVGADYEQYF.